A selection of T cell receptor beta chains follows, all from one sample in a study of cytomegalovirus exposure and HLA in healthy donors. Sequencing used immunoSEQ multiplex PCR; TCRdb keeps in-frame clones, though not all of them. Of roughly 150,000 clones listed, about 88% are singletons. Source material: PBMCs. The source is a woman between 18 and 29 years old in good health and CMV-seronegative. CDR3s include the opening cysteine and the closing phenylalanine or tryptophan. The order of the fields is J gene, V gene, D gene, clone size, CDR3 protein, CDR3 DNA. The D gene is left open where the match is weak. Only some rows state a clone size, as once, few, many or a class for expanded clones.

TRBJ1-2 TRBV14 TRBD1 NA CASSPQGNGGYAF TGTGCCAGCAGCCCACAGGGGAATGGGGGCTACGCCTTC
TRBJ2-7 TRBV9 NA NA CASSVEGGFSYEQYF TGTGCCAGCAGCGTAGAAGGCGGGTTCTCCTACGAGCAGTACTTC
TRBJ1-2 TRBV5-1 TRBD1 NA CASSLGRGRDGYTF TGCGCCAGCAGCTTGGGCAGGGGGCGAGATGGCTACACCTTC
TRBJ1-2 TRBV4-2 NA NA CASSQDVDYGYTF TGTGCCAGCAGCCAAGATGTCGACTATGGCTACACCTTC
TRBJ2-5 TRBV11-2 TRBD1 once CASSFVTGGSETQYF TGTGCCAGCAGCTTCGTGACAGGGGGATCAGAGACCCAGTACTTC
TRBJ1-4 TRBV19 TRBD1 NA CASSTWTGGSTNEKLFF TGTGCCAGTAGTACCTGGACAGGGGGATCGACTAATGAAAAACTGTTTTTT
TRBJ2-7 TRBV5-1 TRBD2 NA CASSPLTSGRYYEQYF TGCGCCAGCAGCCCGCTGACTAGCGGGAGGTACTACGAGCAGTACTTC
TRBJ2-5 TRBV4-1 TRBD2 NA CASSQTPPGGSGQETQYF TGCGCCAGCAGCCAGACCCCCCCGGGGGGATCGGGACAAGAGACCCAGTACTTC
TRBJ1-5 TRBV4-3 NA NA CASSQGQGSNQPQHF TGCGCCAGCAGCCAAGGCCAGGGGAGTAATCAGCCCCAGCATTTT
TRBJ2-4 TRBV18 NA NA CASSPVILANILGAKNIQYF TGTGCCAGCTCCCCGGTTATCCTAGCAAACATCCTGGGAGCCAAAAACATTCAGTACTTC
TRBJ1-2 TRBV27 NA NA CASRPPGGGRGYTF TGTGCCAGCAGACCACCCGGGGGGGGCCGGGGCTACACCTTC
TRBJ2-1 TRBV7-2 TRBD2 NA CASSPSRTSGARNEQFF TGTGCCAGCAGTCCCAGCCGGACTAGCGGGGCGCGCAATGAGCAGTTCTTC
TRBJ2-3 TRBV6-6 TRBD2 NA CASRRTSLADTQYF TGTGCCTCGAGGAGGACTAGCCTTGCAGATACGCAGTATTTT
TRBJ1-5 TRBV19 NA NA CASSYGPGKEESNQPQHF TGTGCCAGTAGTTATGGGCCAGGGAAGGAAGAAAGCAATCAGCCCCAGCATTTT
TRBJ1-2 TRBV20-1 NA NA CSGGHGYTF TGCAGTGGCGGGCATGGCTACACCTTC
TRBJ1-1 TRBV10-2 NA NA CASSDAVANTEAFF TGCGCCAGCAGTGATGCCGTAGCGAACACTGAAGCTTTCTTT